These T cell receptor beta chains were read from a single sample in a study of T cells in Graves' hyperthyroidism and ophthalmopathy. TCRdb analysed the multiplex PCR reads with MiXCR anew, one entry per CDR3 protein. In the table there are some 300,000 distinct CDR3 sequences, around 19% of which are singletons. The sample comprised blood. These receptors all come from a man aged 50-60 years with Graves' ophthalmopathy. CDR3s include the opening cysteine and the closing phenylalanine or tryptophan. A D gene is named only where the DNA matches it firmly. Not all rows give a size; the values are once, few, many and, for expanded clones, a class.

length	size	J	V	D	DNA	CDR3
11	many	TRBJ2-3	TRBV11-2	-	TGTGCCAGCAGCAACACAGATACGCAGTATTTT	CASSNTDTQYF
14	-	TRBJ1-2	TRBV6-1	TRBD1	TGTGCCAGCACCAGACAGGGGGCGTTTGGTGGCTACACCTTC	CASTRQGAFGGYTF
15	few	TRBJ2-1	TRBV24-1	TRBD2	TGTGCCACCAGTGATTTGACTAGCGGGAAGGATGAGCAGTTCTTC	CATSDLTSGKDEQFF
16	few	TRBJ2-5	TRBV24-1	-	TGTGCCACCAGTGATCATGCGGGACGCCCCCAAGAGACCCAGTACTTC	CATSDHAGRPQETQYF
15	few	TRBJ2-1	TRBV9	TRBD2	TGTGCCAGCAGCTCTTCCGGGACTAGCGGCAATGAGCAGTTCTTC	CASSSSGTSGNEQFF
13	many	TRBJ2-1	TRBV30	TRBD1	TGTGCCTGCGAAGGGACAGGGGGTTTTGAGCAGTTCTTC	CACEGTGGFEQFF
15	many	TRBJ2-1	TRBV2	-	TGTGCCAGCAGTCGGGACTTGAGCTCCTACAATGAGCAGTTCTTC	CASSRDLSSYNEQFF
15	-	TRBJ2-5	TRBV10-3	TRBD2	TGTGCCATCAGTGATCGGGCGGGAGCGGAGAAGACCCAGTACTTC	CAISDRAGAEKTQYF
15	many	TRBJ2-3	TRBV11-3	TRBD1	TGTGCCAGCAGTTCCGGGACAGGGAGGTCAGATACGCAGTATTTT	CASSSGTGRSDTQYF
15	-	TRBJ2-1	TRBV13	TRBD2	TGTGCCAGCAGCGTAGGCGGGAGTGTGTATGGTGAGCAGTTCTTC	CASSVGGSVYGEQFF
16	many	TRBJ2-5	TRBV24-1	TRBD1	TGTGCCACCAGTGACTGGGGACAGGGGAAGGGAGAGACCCAGTACTTC	CATSDWGQGKGETQYF
15	few	TRBJ2-2	TRBV5-5	-	TGTGCCAGCAGCTTGGTAAGGGGCCGGACCGGGGAGCTGTTTTTT	CASSLVRGRTGELFF
16	few	TRBJ1-5	TRBV20-1	-	TGCAGTGCTAGAGATTGGCCAAACTATAGCAATCAGCCCCAGCATTTT	CSARDWPNYSNQPQHF
16	few	TRBJ2-7	TRBV27	-	TGTGCCAGCAGGGGATCGGGACAAACTTACTCCTACGAGCAGTACTTC	CASRGSGQTYSYEQYF
16	few	TRBJ2-1	TRBV19	-	TGTGCCAGTAGTATCCCAACCCCTTCCTTTAGGTATGAGCAGTTCTTC	CASSIPTPSFRYEQFF
14	few	TRBJ2-1	TRBV9	-	TGTGCCAGCAGCGTAGGTGGTGCCTACAATGAGCAGTTCTTC	CASSVGGAYNEQFF
14	-	TRBJ1-2	TRBV6-1	-	TGTGCCAGCAGTGAAAATAACAAAGCTCATGGCTACACCTTC	CASSENNKAHGYTF
14	-	TRBJ2-1	TRBV6-1	-	TGTGCCAGCGGCATACAGGGTACCTACAATGAGCAGTTCTTC	CASGIQGTYNEQFF
15	-	TRBJ1-4	TRBV4-1	-	TGCGCCAGCAGCCAACCCCGGGAGGGTATTGAAAAACTGTTTTTT	CASSQPREGIEKLFF
17	many	TRBJ2-1	TRBV15	TRBD2	TGTGCCACCAGCAGAGATCGAGGTAGCGGGAGTCACAATGAGCAGTTCTTC	CATSRDRGSGSHNEQFF
14	-	TRBJ1-2	TRBV2	-	TGTGCCAGCAGTGATGGCAGGGAGAGCTATGGCTACACCTTC	CASSDGRESYGYTF
16	-	TRBJ2-5	TRBV11-2	-	TGTGCCAGCAGCCAAGATCAAGCAGGGGTCCATAAGACCCAGTACTTC	CASSQDQAGVHKTQYF
12	-	TRBJ1-5	TRBV20-1	TRBD1	TGCAGCGCGGGACAGCCTTATCAGCCCCAGCATTTT	CSAGQPYQPQHF
15	many	TRBJ2-7	TRBV18	-	TGTGCCAGCTCAGAGGGAGGTGGGGGCTCCTACGAGCAGTACTTC	CASSEGGGGSYEQYF
15	many	TRBJ1-1	TRBV6-5	-	TGTGCCAGCAGTTACTCGGGTTCAAGGGGCACTGAAGCTTTCTTT	CASSYSGSRGTEAFF
12	many	TRBJ2-1	TRBV3-1	-	TGTGCCAGCAGCCCAGGGATCCATGAGCAGTTCTTC	CASSPGIHEQFF
11	few	TRBJ2-5	TRBV12-5	-	TGTGCTAGTGGATTAGGGGGGACCCAGTACTTC	CASGLGGTQYF
15	few	TRBJ2-1	TRBV24-1	-	TGTGCCACCAGTGCGGGCCAGAGCTCCTACAATGAGCAGTTCTTC	CATSAGQSSYNEQFF
15	many	TRBJ2-3	TRBV28	-	TGTGCCAGCAGTTTATGGGGGGGCAACACAGATACGCAGTATTTT	CASSLWGGNTDTQYF
15	many	TRBJ2-1	TRBV5-5	-	TGTGCCAGCAGCTTGGACCTAGCGTATTACAATGAGCAGTTCTTC	CASSLDLAYYNEQFF
14	few	TRBJ2-2	TRBV5-1	-	TGCGCCAGCAGCCAGTCGCAGAACACCGGGGAGCTGTTTTTT	CASSQSQNTGELFF
18	many	TRBJ1-6	TRBV7-9	TRBD1	TGTGCCAGCAGCTTAGCTTCCGGGACAGGGGGCCGCCATCCACCCCTCCACTTT	CASSLASGTGGRHPPLHF
12	many	TRBJ1-5	TRBV7-2	-	TGTGCCAGCAGCCTTGACTGGGGGCCCCAGCATTTT	CASSLDWGPQHF
14	-	TRBJ2-7	TRBV5-1	TRBD2	TGCGCCAGCAGTACTAGCGGGAGTATTTACGAGCAGTACTTC	CASSTSGSIYEQYF
16	few	TRBJ1-3	TRBV6-1	-	TGTGCCAGCACACCGAGGGGACCGTTCGAAGGAAACACCATATATTTT	CASTPRGPFEGNTIYF
15	-	TRBJ2-7	TRBV4-2	-	TGTGCCAGCAGCCAAGAGAGCGGGCCCTCCTACGAGCAGTACTTC	CASSQESGPSYEQYF
13	many	TRBJ2-7	TRBV28	TRBD1	TGTGCCAGCATAGGGACAGGGGAATCCGAGCAGTACTTC	CASIGTGESEQYF
12	few	TRBJ2-7	TRBV7-6	-	TGTGCCAGCAGCGCGGACACCTACGAGCAGTACTTC	CASSADTYEQYF
15	many	TRBJ2-3	TRBV28	TRBD2	TGTGCCAGCAGTGTAAGCGGGGGTCGCACAGATACGCAGTATTTT	CASSVSGGRTDTQYF
11	-	TRBJ1-1	TRBV29-1	-	TGCAGCGTTTTAGGGGGAACTGAAGCTTTCTTT	CSVLGGTEAFF
13	once	TRBJ2-3	TRBV15	-	TGTGCCACCAGCAGAGTTGCGACAGATACGCAGTATTTT	CATSRVATDTQYF
14	few	TRBJ2-1	TRBV27	-	TGTGCCAGCAGTTCCCTAGCGCTGTACAATGAGCAGTTCTTC	CASSSLALYNEQFF
17	many	TRBJ2-1	TRBV24-1	TRBD2	TGTGCCACCAGTGAGCTTACTAGCGGGAGGGCCTCGGATGAGCAGTTCTTC	CATSELTSGRASDEQFF
16	-	TRBJ2-7	TRBV4-2	TRBD2	TGTGCCAGCAGCCAAGAGAGGACTAGCCGATACTACGAGCAGTACTTC	CASSQERTSRYYEQYF
14	-	TRBJ2-1	TRBV20-1	TRBD2	TGCAGTGCTAGGAGGACTAGCGCCGACAATGAGCAGTTCTTC	CSARRTSADNEQFF
12	many	TRBJ1-1	TRBV2	TRBD1	TGTGCCAGCAGTGATACAGGGGGTGAAGCTTTCTTT	CASSDTGGEAFF
15	-	TRBJ1-4	TRBV6-1	-	TGTGCCAGCAGCTCCGGGACCTGGGAGACAGAAAAACTGTTTTTT	CASSSGTWETEKLFF
15	many	TRBJ2-5	TRBV9	-	TGTGCCAGCAGCGCCCGGGGAGGAGGGGGGGAGACCCAGTACTTC	CASSARGGGGETQYF
15	few	TRBJ2-7	TRBV7-9	-	TGTGCCAGCAGCTTTCCGCCTGGGACCTCCTACGAGCAGTACTTC	CASSFPPGTSYEQYF
15	-	TRBJ2-3	TRBV27	-	TGTGCCAGCATCCTCAGGCCCGGGATCACAGATACGCAGTATTTT	CASILRPGITDTQYF
13	many	TRBJ1-1	TRBV11-2	-	TGTGCCAGCAGCTTGGTGAGCGGCCCTGAAGCTTTCTTT	CASSLVSGPEAFF
16	few	TRBJ1-5	TRBV28	-	TGTGCCAGCAGTTTAGCCGGACAAGAATTCAATCAGCCCCAGCATTTT	CASSLAGQEFNQPQHF
14	few	TRBJ2-6	TRBV6-1	-	TGTGCCAGCAAGGGGGTAGCTGGGGCCAACGTCCTGACTTTC	CASKGVAGANVLTF